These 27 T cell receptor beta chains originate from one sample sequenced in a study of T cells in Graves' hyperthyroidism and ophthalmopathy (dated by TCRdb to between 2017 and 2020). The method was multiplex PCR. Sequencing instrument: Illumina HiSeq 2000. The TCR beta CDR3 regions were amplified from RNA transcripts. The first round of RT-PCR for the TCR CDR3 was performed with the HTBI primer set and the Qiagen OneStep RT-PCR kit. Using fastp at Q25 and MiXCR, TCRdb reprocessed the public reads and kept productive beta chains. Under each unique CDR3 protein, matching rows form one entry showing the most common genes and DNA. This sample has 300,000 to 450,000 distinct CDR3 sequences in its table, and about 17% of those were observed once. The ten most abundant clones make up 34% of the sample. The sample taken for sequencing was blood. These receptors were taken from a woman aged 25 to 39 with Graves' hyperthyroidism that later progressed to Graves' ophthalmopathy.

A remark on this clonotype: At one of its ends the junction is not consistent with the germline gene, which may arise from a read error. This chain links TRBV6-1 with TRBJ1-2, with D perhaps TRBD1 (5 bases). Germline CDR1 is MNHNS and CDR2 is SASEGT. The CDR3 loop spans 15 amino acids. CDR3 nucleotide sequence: TGTGCCAGCAGTGGGGGGACGGGGAGCGCCTATGGCTGCACCTTC. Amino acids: CASSGGTGSAYGCTF.

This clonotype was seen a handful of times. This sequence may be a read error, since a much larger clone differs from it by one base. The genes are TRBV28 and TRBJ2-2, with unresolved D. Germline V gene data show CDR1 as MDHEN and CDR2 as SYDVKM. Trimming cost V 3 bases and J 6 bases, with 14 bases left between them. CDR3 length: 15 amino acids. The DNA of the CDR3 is TGTGCCAGCAGTTTCGGCCTACCCAGTGCCGGGGAGCTGTTTTTT. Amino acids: CASSFGLPSAGELFF.

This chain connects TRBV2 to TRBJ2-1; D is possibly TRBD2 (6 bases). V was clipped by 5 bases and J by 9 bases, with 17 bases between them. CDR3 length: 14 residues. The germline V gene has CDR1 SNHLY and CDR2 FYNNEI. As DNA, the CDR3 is TGTGCCAGCAGTCCGGGACTTACCTCGGCTGAGCAGTTCTTC. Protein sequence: CASSPGLTSAEQFF.

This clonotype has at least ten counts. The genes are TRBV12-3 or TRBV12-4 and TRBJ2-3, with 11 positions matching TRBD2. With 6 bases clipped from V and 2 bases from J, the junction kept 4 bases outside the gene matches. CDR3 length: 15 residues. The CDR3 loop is CASSIAGGPTDTQYF. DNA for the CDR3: TGTGCCAGCAGCATAGCGGGAGGGCCCACAGATACGCAGTATTTT.

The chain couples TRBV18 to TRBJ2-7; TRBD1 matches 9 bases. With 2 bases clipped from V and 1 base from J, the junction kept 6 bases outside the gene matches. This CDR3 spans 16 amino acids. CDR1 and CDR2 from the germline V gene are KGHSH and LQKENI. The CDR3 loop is CASSPTWDRVSYEQYF. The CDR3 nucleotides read TGTGCCAGCTCACCAACCTGGGACAGGGTTTCCTACGAGCAGTACTTC.

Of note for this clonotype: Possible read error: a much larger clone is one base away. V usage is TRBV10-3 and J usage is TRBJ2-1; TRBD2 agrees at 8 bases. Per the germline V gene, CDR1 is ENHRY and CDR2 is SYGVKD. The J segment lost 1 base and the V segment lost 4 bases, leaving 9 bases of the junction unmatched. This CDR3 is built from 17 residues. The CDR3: CAISGPASGFSYNEQFF. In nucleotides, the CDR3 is TGTGCCATCAGTGGGCCGGCTAGCGGGTTTTCCTACAATGAGCAGTTCTTC.

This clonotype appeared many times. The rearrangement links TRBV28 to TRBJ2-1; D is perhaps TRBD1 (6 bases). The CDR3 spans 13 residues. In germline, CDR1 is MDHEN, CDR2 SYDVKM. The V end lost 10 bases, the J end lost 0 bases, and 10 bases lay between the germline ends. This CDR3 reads CAIQGGSYNEQFF. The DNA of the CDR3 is TGTGCCATCCAAGGGGGCTCCTACAATGAGCAGTTCTTC.

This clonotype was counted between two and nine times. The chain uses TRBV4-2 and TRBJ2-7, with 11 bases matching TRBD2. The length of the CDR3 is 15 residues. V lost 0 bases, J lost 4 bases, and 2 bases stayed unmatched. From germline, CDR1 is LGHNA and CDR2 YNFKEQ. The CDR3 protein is CASSQELAGAYEQYF. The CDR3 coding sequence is TGTGCCAGCAGCCAAGAACTAGCGGGAGCGTACGAGCAGTACTTC.

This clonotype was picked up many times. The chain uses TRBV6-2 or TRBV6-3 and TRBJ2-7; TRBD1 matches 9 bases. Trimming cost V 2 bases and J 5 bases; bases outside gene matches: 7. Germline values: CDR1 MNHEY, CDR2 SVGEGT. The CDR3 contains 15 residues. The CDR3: CASSYTTGGWDEQYF. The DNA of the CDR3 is TGTGCCAGCAGTTACACAACAGGGGGCTGGGACGAGCAGTACTTC.

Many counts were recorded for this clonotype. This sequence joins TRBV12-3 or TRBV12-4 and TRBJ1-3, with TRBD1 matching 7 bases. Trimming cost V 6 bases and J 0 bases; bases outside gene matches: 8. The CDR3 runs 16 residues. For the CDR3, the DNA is TGTGCCAGCAGCATCGGGACAGTAAACTCTGGAAACACCATATATTTT. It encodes CASSIGTVNSGNTIYF.

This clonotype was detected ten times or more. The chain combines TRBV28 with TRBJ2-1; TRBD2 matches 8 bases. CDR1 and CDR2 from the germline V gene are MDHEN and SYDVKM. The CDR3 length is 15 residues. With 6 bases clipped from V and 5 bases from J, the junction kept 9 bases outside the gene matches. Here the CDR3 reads CASSPGVSGNNEQFF. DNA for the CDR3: TGTGCCAGCAGCCCTGGCGTTAGCGGGAACAATGAGCAGTTCTTC.

The CDR3 region has the DNA TGTGCCAGCAGTCCGACTAGCGGGGGGACGAAGGGCTACGAGCAGTACTTC. This gives the protein CASSPTSGGTKGYEQYF. The chain employs TRBV12-3 or TRBV12-4 and TRBJ2-7; 13 bases are shared with TRBD2. The CDR3 consists of 17 residues. The V segment lost 5 bases and the J segment 3 bases; nucleotides outside the gene matches: 10.

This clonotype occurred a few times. The CDR3, as DNA: TGTGCCAGTAGTATGGCTTACGGGAATCAGCCCCAGCATTTT. Translating gives CASSMAYGNQPQHF. The chain uses TRBV19 and TRBJ1-5; D is unclear. V lost 3 bases to trimming and J lost 4 bases, with 10 bases between them. This CDR3 has 14 residues. Looked up from germline, CDR1 is LNHDA and CDR2 is SQIVND (reference sequence).

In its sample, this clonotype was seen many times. CDR3 sequence (DNA): TGTGCCAGCAGCTTAATCTCAGAGGCTAATGAAAAACTGTTTTTT. This translates into CASSLISEANEKLFF. V gene TRBV11-2 combines with J gene TRBJ1-4; D remains unclear. Trimming pared 2 bases from V and 3 bases from J, leaving 10 bases between. Germline assignment: CDR1 SGHAT and CDR2 FQNNGV. The CDR3 sequence is 15 residues long.

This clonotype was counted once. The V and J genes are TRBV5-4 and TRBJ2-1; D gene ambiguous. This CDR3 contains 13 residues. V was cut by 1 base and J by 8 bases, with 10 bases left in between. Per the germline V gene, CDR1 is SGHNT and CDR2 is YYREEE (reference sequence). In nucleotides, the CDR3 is TGTGCCAGCAGCTTGTGGAGTTCATATGAGCAGTTCTTC. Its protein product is CASSLWSSYEQFF. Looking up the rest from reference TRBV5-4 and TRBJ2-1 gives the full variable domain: ETGVTQSPTHLIKTRGQQVTLRCSSQSGHNTVSWYQQALGQGPQFIFQYYREEENGRGNFPPRFSGLQFPNYSSELNVNALELDDSALYLCASSLWSSYEQFFGPGTRLTVL.

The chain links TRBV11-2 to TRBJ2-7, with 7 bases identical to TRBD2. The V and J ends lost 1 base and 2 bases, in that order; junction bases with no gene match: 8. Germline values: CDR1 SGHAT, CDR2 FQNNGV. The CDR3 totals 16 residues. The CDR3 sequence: CASSLGDAGGTYEQYF. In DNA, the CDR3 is TGTGCCAGCAGCTTAGGAGACGCCGGGGGGACCTACGAGCAGTACTTC.

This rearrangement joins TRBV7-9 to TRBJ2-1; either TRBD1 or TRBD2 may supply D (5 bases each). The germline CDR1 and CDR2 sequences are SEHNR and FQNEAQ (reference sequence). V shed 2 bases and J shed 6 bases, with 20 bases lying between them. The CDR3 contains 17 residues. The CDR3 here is CASSLILRDGYFNEQFF. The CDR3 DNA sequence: TGTGCCAGCAGCTTAATTCTCCGGGACGGGTACTTCAATGAGCAGTTCTTC.

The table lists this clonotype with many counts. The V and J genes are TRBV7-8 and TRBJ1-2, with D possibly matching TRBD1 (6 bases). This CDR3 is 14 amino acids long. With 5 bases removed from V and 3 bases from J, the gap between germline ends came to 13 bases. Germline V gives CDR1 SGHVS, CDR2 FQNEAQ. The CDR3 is CASSHPAGDYGYTF. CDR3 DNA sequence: TGTGCCAGCAGCCACCCGGCAGGGGACTATGGCTACACCTTC.

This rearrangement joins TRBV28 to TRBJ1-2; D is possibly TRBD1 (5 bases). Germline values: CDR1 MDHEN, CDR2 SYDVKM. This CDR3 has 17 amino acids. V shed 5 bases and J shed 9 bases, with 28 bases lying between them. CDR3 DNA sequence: TGTGCCAGCAGTCGCCCCGCGCGGCGGGGGACGACGGATCGCTACACCTTC. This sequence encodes CASSRPARRGTTDRYTF.

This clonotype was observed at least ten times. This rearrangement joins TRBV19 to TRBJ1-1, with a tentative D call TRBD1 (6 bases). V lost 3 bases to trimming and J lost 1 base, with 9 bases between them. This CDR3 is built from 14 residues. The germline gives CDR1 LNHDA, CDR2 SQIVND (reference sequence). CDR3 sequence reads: CASSITGQNTEAFF. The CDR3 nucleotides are TGTGCCAGTAGTATTACAGGGCAGAACACTGAAGCTTTCTTT.

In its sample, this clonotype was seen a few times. The CDR3 DNA sequence: TGTGCCAGCAGCTTAGGCACGGTTAGCAATCAGCCCCAGCATTTT. It is translated as CASSLGTVSNQPQHF. The rearrangement joins TRBV7-2 to TRBJ1-5; D is uncertain. The germline CDR1 and CDR2 sequences are SGHTA and FQGNSA. V lost 1 base, J lost 0 bases, and 7 bases lay in between. The length of the CDR3 is 15 residues. Full variable domain (remainder filled in from reference TRBV7-2 and TRBJ1-5): GAGVSQSPSNKVTEKGKDVELRCDPISGHTALYWYRQSLGQGLEFLIYFQGNSAPDKSGLPSDRFSAERTGGSVSTLTIQRTQQEDSAVYLCASSLGTVSNQPQHFGDGTRLSIL.

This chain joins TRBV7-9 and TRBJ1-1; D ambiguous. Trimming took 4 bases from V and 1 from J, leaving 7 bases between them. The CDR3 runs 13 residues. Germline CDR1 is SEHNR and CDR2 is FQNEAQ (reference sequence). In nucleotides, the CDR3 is TGTGCCAGCAGCTCTCCAGGGAACACTGAAGCTTTCTTT. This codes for CASSSPGNTEAFF. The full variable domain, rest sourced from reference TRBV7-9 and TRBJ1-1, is DTGVSQNPRHKITKRGQNVTFRCDPISEHNRLYWYRQTLGQGPEFLTYFQNEAQLEKSRLLSDRFSAERPKGSFSTLEIQRTEQGDSAMYLCASSSPGNTEAFFGQGTRLTVV.

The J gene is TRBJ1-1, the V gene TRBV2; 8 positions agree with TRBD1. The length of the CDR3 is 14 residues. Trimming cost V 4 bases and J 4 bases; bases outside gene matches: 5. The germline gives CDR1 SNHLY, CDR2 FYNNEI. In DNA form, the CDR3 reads TGTGCCAGCAGTGGGAACAGGGGGACCACTGAAGCTTTCTTT. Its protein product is CASSGNRGTTEAFF.

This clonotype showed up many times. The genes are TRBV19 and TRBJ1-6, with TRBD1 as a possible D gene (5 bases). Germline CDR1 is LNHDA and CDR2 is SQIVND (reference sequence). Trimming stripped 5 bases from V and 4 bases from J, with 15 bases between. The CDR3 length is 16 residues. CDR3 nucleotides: TGTGCCAGTAGTTCCTACACCGGGACGTATAATTCACCCCTCCACTTT. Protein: CASSSYTGTYNSPLHF.

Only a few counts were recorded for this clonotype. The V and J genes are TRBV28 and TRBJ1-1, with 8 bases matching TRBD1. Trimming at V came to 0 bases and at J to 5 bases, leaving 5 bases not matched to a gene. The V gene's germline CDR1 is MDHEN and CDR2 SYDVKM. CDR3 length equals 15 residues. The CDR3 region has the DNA TGTGCCAGCAGTTTATGGGACAGGGTCAGAACTGAAGCTTTCTTT. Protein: CASSLWDRVRTEAFF.

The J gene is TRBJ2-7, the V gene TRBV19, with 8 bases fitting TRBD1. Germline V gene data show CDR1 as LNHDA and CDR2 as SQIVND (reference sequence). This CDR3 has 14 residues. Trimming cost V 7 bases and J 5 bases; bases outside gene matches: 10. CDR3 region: CASTSGQGRDEQYF. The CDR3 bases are TGTGCCAGTACCTCTGGACAGGGAAGGGACGAGCAGTACTTC.

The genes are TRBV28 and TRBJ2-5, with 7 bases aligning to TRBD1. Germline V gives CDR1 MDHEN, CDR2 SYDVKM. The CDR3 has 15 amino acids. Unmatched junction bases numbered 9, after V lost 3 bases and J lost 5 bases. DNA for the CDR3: TGTGCCAGCAGTTTTGCAAGTGACAGGGCGGAGACCCAGTACTTC. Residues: CASSFASDRAETQYF.